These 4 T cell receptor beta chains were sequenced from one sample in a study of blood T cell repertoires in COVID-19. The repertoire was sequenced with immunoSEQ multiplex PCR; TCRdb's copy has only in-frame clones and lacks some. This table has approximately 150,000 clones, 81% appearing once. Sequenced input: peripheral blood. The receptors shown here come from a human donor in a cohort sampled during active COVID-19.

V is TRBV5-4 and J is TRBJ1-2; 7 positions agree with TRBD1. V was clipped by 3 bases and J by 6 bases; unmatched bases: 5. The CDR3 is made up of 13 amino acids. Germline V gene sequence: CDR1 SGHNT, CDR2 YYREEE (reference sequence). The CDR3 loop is CASSSPGTDGYTF. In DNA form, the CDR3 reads TGTGCCAGCAGCTCTCCCGGGACAGATGGCTACACCTTC.

Here the CDR3 reads CATGESTDTQYF. CDR3 in DNA: TGTGCCACCGGAGAGAGCACAGATACGCAGTATTTT. The chain couples TRBV6-5 to TRBJ2-3; D uncertain. V gave up 10 bases and J gave up 0 bases, with 8 bases separating them. The length of the CDR3 is 12 residues. Germline V gene data show CDR1 as MNHEY and CDR2 as SVGAGI.

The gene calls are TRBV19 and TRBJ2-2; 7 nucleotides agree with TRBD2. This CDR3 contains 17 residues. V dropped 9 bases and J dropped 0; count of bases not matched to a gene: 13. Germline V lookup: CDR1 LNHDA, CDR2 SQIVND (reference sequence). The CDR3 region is CASTRRGTAANTGELFF. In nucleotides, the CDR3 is TGTGCCAGCACGCGGCGGGGGACCGCTGCGAACACCGGGGAGCTGTTTTTT.

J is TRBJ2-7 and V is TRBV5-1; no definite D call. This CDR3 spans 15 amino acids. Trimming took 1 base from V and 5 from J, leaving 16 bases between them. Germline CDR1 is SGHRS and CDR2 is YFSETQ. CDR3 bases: TGCGCCAGCAGCTTGCCCTTGCCCGATCCGGACGAGCAGTACTTC. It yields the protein CASSLPLPDPDEQYF.